The rows below give T cell receptor beta chains drawn from one sample of a study of T cell changes during pregnancy in multiple sclerosis. Assay: immunoSEQ multiplex PCR; the TCRdb copy retains only in-frame clones and omits some. Of over 40,000 clones listed, 80% to 90% are singletons. Source: peripheral blood, taken in the first trimester of pregnancy. The receptors stem from a female donor in good health, enrolled as a control in a pregnancy study. The CDR3 runs from the conserved cysteine through the conserved F or W. Each record gives: J gene, D gene, V gene, clone size, CDR3 DNA, CDR3 protein. D genes are given only for firm matches. Some rows have no size entry. The others give once, few or many, or a class for an expanded clone.

TRBJ1-6 | - | TRBV4-1 | - | TGCGCCAGCAGCCAACTCGGACTGACTAATTCACCCCTCCACTTT | CASSQLGLTNSPLHF
TRBJ2-4 | TRBD1 | TRBV29-1 | few | TGCAGCGCGGTTACCCAGGGGGTGGACATTCAGTACTTC | CSAVTQGVDIQYF
TRBJ1-2 | TRBD1 | TRBV7-2 | - | TGTGCCAGCAGCTTAGGTTCCCGGGACAGGCCCTTCTTC | CASSLGSRDRPFF
TRBJ1-2 | - | TRBV5-6 | - | TGTGCCAGCAGCGCGCAGGGGAACTATGGCTACACCTTC | CASSAQGNYGYTF
TRBJ1-2 | TRBD1 | TRBV28 | - | TGTGCCAGCAGTTCGACAGGGGGGGACTATGGCTACACCTTC | CASSSTGGDYGYTF
TRBJ2-5 | TRBD2 | TRBV2 | - | TGTGCCAGCGCGGGAGGGCTCCAAGAGACCCAGTACTTC | CASAGGLQETQYF
TRBJ2-3 | TRBD1 | TRBV11-1 | once | TGTGCCAGCAGCTTCAGGGGGCCCACAGATACGCAGTATTTT | CASSFRGPTDTQYF
TRBJ1-1 | TRBD1 | TRBV11-2 | - | TGTGCCAGCAGCTTAATGCTAACCGGGACAGTAGTCACTGAAGCTTTCTTT | CASSLMLTGTVVTEAFF
TRBJ1-1 | TRBD1 | TRBV7-3 | - | TGTGCCAGCAGCTTACGGGTGGGGAGACCGGGACAGGGATGGACTGAAGCTTTCTTT | CASSLRVGRPGQGWTEAFF
TRBJ1-5 | - | TRBV19 | - | TGTGCCAGTAGTATAGTCCCCTTCGGACAGAGCAATCAGCCCCAGCATTTT | CASSIVPFGQSNQPQHF
TRBJ2-7 | - | TRBV27 | once | TGTGCCAGCAGTGCCGCCACAGGGTTCTCTCCCTACGAGCAGTACTTC | CASSAATGFSPYEQYF
TRBJ1-1 | - | TRBV27 | few | TGTGCCAGCAGCCGGACCACAGGGCGCACTGAAGCTTTCTTT | CASSRTTGRTEAFF
TRBJ1-2 | TRBD1 | TRBV27 | - | TGTGCCAGCAGGACAGGGGACGGCGGCTACACCTTC | CASRTGDGGYTF
TRBJ2-7 | - | TRBV4-1 | - | TGCGCCAGCAGCCCAGGGGACGGAGGATCCTACGAGCAGTACTTC | CASSPGDGGSYEQYF
TRBJ1-2 | TRBD1 | TRBV6-5 | - | TGTGCCAGCAGATTACAGGGGCGGAATGGCTACACCTTC | CASRLQGRNGYTF
TRBJ1-2 | TRBD1 | TRBV11-2 | - | TGTGCCAGCAGCCCGATCACAGGGGCGGCGAGCTACACCTTC | CASSPITGAASYTF
TRBJ1-2 | TRBD1 | TRBV10-3 | - | TGTGCCATCAGTGAACGGGGGACAGGGAGCGGCTACACCTTC | CAISERGTGSGYTF
TRBJ1-1 | - | TRBV4-1 | - | TGCGCCAGCAGCCACCCTGCAGGGCGGACTGAAGCTTTCTTT | CASSHPAGRTEAFF
TRBJ2-2 | - | TRBV7-9 | - | TGTGCCAGCAGAAAAGAGCCCGGGGAGCTGTTTTTT | CASRKEPGELFF
TRBJ2-1 | TRBD2 | TRBV19 | - | TGTGCCAGTACCCCCGGCCTAGCGGGGGGGCTGTACAATGAGCAGTTCTTC | CASTPGLAGGLYNEQFF
TRBJ1-2 | TRBD1 | TRBV5-1 | - | TGCGCCAGCAGCTTGGAAGAGGCCGGGACAGGGTCCCATGGCTACACCTTC | CASSLEEAGTGSHGYTF
TRBJ1-6 | TRBD1 | TRBV5-6 | - | TGTGCCAGCAGCAAGTTCCGGGACAGGGTAGGGTCACCCCTCCACTTT | CASSKFRDRVGSPLHF